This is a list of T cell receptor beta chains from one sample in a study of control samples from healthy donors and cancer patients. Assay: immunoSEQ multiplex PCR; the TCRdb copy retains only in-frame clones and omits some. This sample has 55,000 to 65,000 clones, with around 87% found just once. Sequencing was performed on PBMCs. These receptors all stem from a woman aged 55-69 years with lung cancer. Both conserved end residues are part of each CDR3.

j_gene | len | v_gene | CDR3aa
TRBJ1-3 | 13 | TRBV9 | CASSVSTEEARYF
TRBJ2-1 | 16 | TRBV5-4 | CASSLGTTSSYNEQFF
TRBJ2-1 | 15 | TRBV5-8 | CASRMVAGGMNEQFF
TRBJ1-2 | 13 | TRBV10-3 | CAISGQGEGGYTF
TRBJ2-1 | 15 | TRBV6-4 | CASSKLAANGNEQFF
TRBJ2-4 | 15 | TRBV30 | CAWEGPSLAKNIQYF
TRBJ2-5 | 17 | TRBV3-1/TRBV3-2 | CASSQLKTSGRVETQYF
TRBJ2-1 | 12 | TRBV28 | CASSALNNEQFF
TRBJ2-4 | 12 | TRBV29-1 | CSVGLPGNIQYF
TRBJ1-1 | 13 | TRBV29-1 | CSVESQGNTEAFF
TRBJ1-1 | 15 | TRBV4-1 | CASSQVAGLNTEAFF
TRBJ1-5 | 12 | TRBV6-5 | CASRIRNQPQHF
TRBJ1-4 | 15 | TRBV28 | CASRRQGGANEKLFF
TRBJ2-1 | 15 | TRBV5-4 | CASSFSGSSYNEQFF
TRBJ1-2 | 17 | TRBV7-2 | CASSLGPAAGGANGYTF
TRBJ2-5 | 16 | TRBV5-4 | CASSLPRSSAQETQYF
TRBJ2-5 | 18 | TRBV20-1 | CSASASRFGLAGSGTQYF
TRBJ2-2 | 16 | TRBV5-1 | CASSPYAGFKSGELFF
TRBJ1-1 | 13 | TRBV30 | CAWNQGLYGEAFF